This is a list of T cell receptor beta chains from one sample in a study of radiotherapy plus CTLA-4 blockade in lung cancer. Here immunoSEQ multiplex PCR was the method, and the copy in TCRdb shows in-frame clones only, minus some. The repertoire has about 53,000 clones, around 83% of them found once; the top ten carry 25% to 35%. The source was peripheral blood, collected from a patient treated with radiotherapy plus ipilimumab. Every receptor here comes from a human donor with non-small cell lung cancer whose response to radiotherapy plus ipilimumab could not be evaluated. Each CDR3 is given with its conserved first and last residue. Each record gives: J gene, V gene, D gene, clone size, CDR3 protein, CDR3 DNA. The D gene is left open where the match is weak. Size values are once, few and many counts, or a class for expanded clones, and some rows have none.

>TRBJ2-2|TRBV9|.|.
CASSASSTGELFF
TGTGCCAGCAGCGCTAGTAGTACCGGGGAGCTGTTTTTT
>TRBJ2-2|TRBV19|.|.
CASSIGVAGTGELFF
TGTGCCAGTAGTATAGGGGTCGCGGGCACCGGGGAGCTGTTTTTT
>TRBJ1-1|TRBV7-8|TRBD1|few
CASSAGQAEAFF
TGTGCCAGCAGCGCTGGACAGGCGGAAGCTTTCTTT
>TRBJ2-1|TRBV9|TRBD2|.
CASSVLAGVHNEQFF
TGTGCCAGCAGCGTGCTAGCGGGTGTACACAATGAGCAGTTCTTC
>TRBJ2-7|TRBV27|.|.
CASRDNSYEQYF
TGTGCCAGCAGAGACAACTCCTACGAGCAGTACTTC
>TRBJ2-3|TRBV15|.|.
CATSPHRDLSTDTQYF
TGTGCCACCAGCCCCCATCGGGACTTAAGCACAGATACGCAGTATTTT
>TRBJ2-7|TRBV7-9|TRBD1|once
CASGTGFYEQYF
TGTGCCAGCGGGACAGGGTTCTACGAGCAGTACTTC
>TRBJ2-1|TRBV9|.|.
CASSVEGMVGSWGEQFF
TGTGCCAGCAGCGTAGAGGGGATGGTAGGCTCCTGGGGTGAGCAGTTCTTC
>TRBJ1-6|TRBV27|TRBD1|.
CASSITGVNSPLHF
TGTGCCAGCAGTATTACAGGGGTCAATTCACCCCTCCACTTT
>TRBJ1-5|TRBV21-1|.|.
CASSVRTDSSNQPQHF
TGTGCCAGCAGCGTTCGGACAGACTCTAGCAATCAGCCCCAGCATTTT
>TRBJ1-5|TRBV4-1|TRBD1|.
CASSHDRGQGQPQHF
TGCGCCAGCAGCCACGACAGGGGGCAGGGACAGCCCCAGCATTTT
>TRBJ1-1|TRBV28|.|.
CASRRTSGWHTEAFF
TGTGCCAGCAGAAGGACATCAGGGTGGCACACTGAAGCTTTCTTT
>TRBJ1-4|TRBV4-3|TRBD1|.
CASSQVGTGALFF
TGCGCCAGCAGCCAAGTAGGGACAGGGGCACTGTTTTTT
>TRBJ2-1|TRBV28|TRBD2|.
CASSLAGKIDEQFF
TGTGCCAGCAGTCTAGCGGGAAAGATCGATGAGCAGTTCTTC
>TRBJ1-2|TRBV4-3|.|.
CASSQDGGGAGYGYTF
TGCGCCAGCAGCCAAGATGGAGGGGGGGCGGGGTATGGCTACACCTTC
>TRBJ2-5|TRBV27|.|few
CASSFDSLGEETQYF
TGTGCCAGCAGTTTTGACAGCTTAGGGGAAGAGACCCAGTACTTC
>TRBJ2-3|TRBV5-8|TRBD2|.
CASSLGTSGGTDTQYF
TGTGCCAGCAGCTTGGGAACTAGCGGGGGTACAGATACGCAGTATTTT
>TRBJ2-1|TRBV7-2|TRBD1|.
CASSLVLGQGEQFF
TGTGCCAGCAGCTTAGTATTAGGACAGGGAGAGCAGTTCTTC
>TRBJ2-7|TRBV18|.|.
CASSPMGQNYEQYF
TGTGCCAGCTCACCAATGGGGCAGAACTACGAGCAGTACTTC
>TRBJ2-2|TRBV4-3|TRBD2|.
CASSQAPSGSSDTGELFF
TGCGCCAGCAGCCAAGCGCCTAGCGGGAGCTCGGACACCGGGGAGCTGTTTTTT
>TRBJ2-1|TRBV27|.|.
CASSRFLSDEQFF
TGTGCCAGCAGTCGGTTCTTGTCCGATGAGCAGTTCTTC
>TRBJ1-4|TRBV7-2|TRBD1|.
CASSFQTGTHEKLFF
TGTGCCAGCAGCTTTCAGACAGGGACTCATGAAAAACTGTTTTTT
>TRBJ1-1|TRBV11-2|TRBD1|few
CASSNRGRLTEAFF
TGTGCCAGCAGCAACAGGGGGCGTCTCACTGAAGCTTTCTTT
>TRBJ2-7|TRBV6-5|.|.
CAIRSWLEQYF
TGTGCCATCCGGAGCTGGCTCGAGCAGTACTTC
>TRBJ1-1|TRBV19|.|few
CASRGIGAFF
TGTGCCAGCAGGGGTATAGGAGCTTTCTTT
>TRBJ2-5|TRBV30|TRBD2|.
CAWSVQSGGATQYF
TGTGCCTGGAGTGTACAGTCCGGGGGGGCGACCCAGTACTTC
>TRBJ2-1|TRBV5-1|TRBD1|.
CASSKGQGIGHEQFF
TGCGCCAGCAGCAAGGGACAGGGGATCGGACATGAGCAGTTCTTC
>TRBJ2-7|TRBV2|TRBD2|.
CASPGTSGSYEQYF
TGTGCCAGCCCAGGGACTAGCGGGAGCTACGAGCAGTACTTC
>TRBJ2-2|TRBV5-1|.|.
CASSLAGTGMAGELFF
TGCGCCAGCAGCTTGGCCGGGACTGGGATGGCTGGGGAGCTGTTTTTT
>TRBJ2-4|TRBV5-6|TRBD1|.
CASSLSSGGWVKNIQYF
TGTGCCAGCAGCTTGTCTTCAGGGGGTTGGGTCAAAAACATTCAGTACTTC
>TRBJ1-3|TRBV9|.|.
CASSVASTDSGNTIYF
TGTGCCAGCAGCGTAGCTTCTACAGACTCTGGAAACACCATATATTTT
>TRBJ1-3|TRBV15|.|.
CATSEGPGNTIYF
TGTGCCACCAGCGAGGGTCCGGGAAACACCATATATTTT
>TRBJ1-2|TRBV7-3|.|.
CASSLNGQGGGYTF
TGTGCCAGCAGCTTAAATGGGCAGGGCGGTGGCTACACCTTC
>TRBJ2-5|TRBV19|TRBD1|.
CASSKSGTGGRQETQYF
TGTGCCAGTAGTAAATCTGGGACAGGGGGCCGGCAAGAGACCCAGTACTTC
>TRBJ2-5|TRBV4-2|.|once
CASSQPTSYRETQYF
TGTGCCAGCAGCCAACCCACTAGCTATCGAGAGACCCAGTACTTC
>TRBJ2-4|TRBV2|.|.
CATRQSLAKNIQYF
TGTGCCACCAGACAGAGTCTAGCCAAAAACATTCAGTACTTC
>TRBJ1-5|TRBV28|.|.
CASSPSTSFLGNQPQHF
TGTGCCAGCAGTCCCTCCACCAGTTTTTTGGGCAATCAGCCCCAGCATTTT
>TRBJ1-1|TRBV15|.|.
CATSGSRGLTEAFF
TGTGCCACCAGCGGGAGTCGTGGATTGACTGAAGCTTTCTTT
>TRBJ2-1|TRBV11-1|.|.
CASSSISYNEQFF
TGTGCCAGCAGCTCCATCTCCTACAATGAGCAGTTCTTC